This note documents a single TCR beta chain sequence. Its cognate antigen is unknown. The data are from a study of regulatory T cells in long-lasting Graves disease. Overall study findings and caveats: Repertoires from persistent disease leaned toward TRBV28, TRBJ1-2 and TRBJ2-5. Reduced TCR diversity was observed in persistent Graves' patients versus newly diagnosed patients.

Construction of TCR beta libraries relied on iRepertoire HTBI primers and on Arm-PCR targeting CDR3 regions. TCRdb fed the multiplex PCR reads into MiXCR, producing one record per CDR3 protein. The sample consists of 400,000 to 500,000 distinct CDR3 sequences, around 21% of them appearing once. Time point denoted: persistent/refractory GD, antithyroid drugs over 5 years with positive TRAb. The TCR library used RNA extracted from PBMCs. The authors drew patients from an endocrinology department in Xi'an, China. Germline V lookup: CDR1 LGHDT, CDR2 YNNKEL (reference sequence). This CDR3 contains 16 residues. With 4 bases clipped from V and 5 bases from J, the junction kept 7 bases outside the gene matches.

This specimen consisted of peripheral blood mononuclear cells (PBMCs), obtained when the disease was refractory, from a patient treated with antithyroid drugs. This receptor was identified in a female donor with Graves disease. The V and J genes are TRBV3-1 and TRBJ2-1; 11 bases are a match to TRBD2. The CDR3 spells CASSRWGLADHNEQFF. CDR3 in DNA: TGTGCCAGCAGCCGCTGGGGACTAGCGGACCACAATGAGCAGTTCTTC.